One sample yielded the 22 T cell receptor beta chains listed below, sequenced in a study of PD-1 blockade in mismatch repair-deficient tumors (dated by TCRdb to 2017 to 2019). Preparation of the library involved the immunoSEQ multiplex PCR assay. The table was pulled from immuneACCESS by TCRdb, which kept in-frame rearrangements only. Such tables lose some clones; where checked, under half of the loss comes from unresolved V genes, and the rest has no known cause. This sample lists 30,000 to 35,000 clones; approximately 80% were detected once. Clones ranked in the top ten supply 3% to 4% of the sample. The source was PBMCs, collected less than 7 weeks after starting pembrolizumab. The receptors here all came from an adult with mismatch repair-deficient cancer.

In this sample, this clone turned up a few times. The V call is TRBV28, the J call TRBJ2-7; 11 bases fit TRBD1. Trimming took 4 bases from V and 6 from J; bases not matched to a gene: 14. Germline CDR1 and CDR2: MDHEN and SYDVKM. The CDR3 is made up of 17 amino acids. CDR3 sequence (DNA): TGTGCCAGCAGTTCCAGGCGAGGCCGGGACAGGGGGTTCGAGCAGTACTTC. Residues: CASSSRRGRDRGFEQYF.

The chain has TRBV28 and TRBJ2-3, with TRBD2 as a possible D gene (6 bases). V was clipped by 1 base and J by 4 bases, with 15 bases between them. Germline values: CDR1 MDHEN, CDR2 SYDVKM. This CDR3 has 16 amino acids. CDR3: CASSLSRGLRADTQYF. CDR3 DNA sequence: TGTGCCAGCAGTTTATCCCGGGGGTTGAGGGCAGATACGCAGTATTTT.

The rearrangement links TRBV28 to TRBJ1-2; 10 nucleotides align to TRBD1. The germline gives CDR1 MDHEN, CDR2 SYDVKM. This CDR3 region has 12 residues. V trimming: 6 bases; J trimming: 8 bases; junction bases outside the gene matches: 3. CDR3 DNA: TGTGCCAGCAGGGACAGGGGGTACGGCTACACCTTC. It yields the protein CASRDRGYGYTF.

The chain has TRBV9 and TRBJ1-6; no definite D call. The CDR3 runs to 13 residues. Trimming removed 7 bases at V and 8 bases at J, with 13 bases between. The germline V gene encodes CDR1 SGDLS and CDR2 YYNGEE. Written as DNA, the CDR3 is TGTGCCAGCGGACCATTCGGGGATTCACCCCTCCACTTT. Its translation: CASGPFGDSPLHF.

The rearrangement joins TRBV5-1 to TRBJ2-1; TRBD2 aligns across 10 bases. Looked up from germline, CDR1 is SGHRS and CDR2 is YFSETQ. Germline trimming cut 6 bases from V and 0 bases from J; bases unmatched to any gene: 9. The CDR3 is 17 residues long. CDR3 coding DNA: TGCGCCAGCACCACGGGATTAGCGGGGGGCTCCTACAATGAGCAGTTCTTC. Translation gives CASTTGLAGGSYNEQFF.

This chain links TRBV7-6 with TRBJ2-1; 8 nucleotides agree with TRBD2. V shed 0 bases, J shed 6 bases, and the junction held 1 base outside the gene matches. The CDR3 has 14 amino acids. Germline values: CDR1 SGHVS, CDR2 FNYEAQ. The CDR3 loop reads CASSLAGLVNEQFF. CDR3 nucleotides: TGTGCCAGCAGCTTAGCGGGACTAGTCAATGAGCAGTTCTTC.

The chain joins TRBV28 to TRBJ1-2; the D gene is possibly TRBD1 (6 bases). The CDR3 sequence is 15 residues long. V was clipped by 5 bases and J by 2 bases, with 15 bases between them. Per germline, CDR1 MDHEN and CDR2 SYDVKM. The CDR3 nucleotides read TGTGCCAGCAGTCCCCCCGACAGGTTCAACTATGGCTACACCTTC. This codes for CASSPPDRFNYGYTF.

The genes are TRBV4-1 and TRBJ2-3; D is unclear. Trimming pared 0 bases from V and 4 bases from J, leaving 11 bases between. Germline lookup yields CDR1 MGHRA and CDR2 YSYEKL. The CDR3 sequence is 15 residues long. CDR3 in DNA: TGCGCCAGCAGCCAAGATTGGAGAACCGCAGATACGCAGTATTTT. This translates into CASSQDWRTADTQYF.

The V gene is TRBV5-1, the J gene TRBJ2-3; 9 nucleotides match TRBD1. Losses at the gene ends were 0 bases for V and 5 bases for J; bases not matched to a gene: 7. CDR1 SGHRS and CDR2 YFSETQ come from the germline V gene. The CDR3 length is 16 residues. CDR3 nucleotides: TGCGCCAGCAGCTTGGGGGGACAGGGTTATGGAGATACGCAGTATTTT. This translates into CASSLGGQGYGDTQYF.

This chain connects TRBV19 to TRBJ1-1; D possibly corresponds to TRBD1 (6 bases). Germline CDR1 and CDR2: LNHDA and SQIVND (reference sequence). The CDR3 runs to 15 residues. V lost 7 bases, J lost 3 bases, and 18 bases lay in between. Here the CDR3 DNA reads TGTGCCAGTATACCAGGGAGGGGGTTGGACACTGAAGCTTTCTTT. This encodes CASIPGRGLDTEAFF.

This chain uses TRBV7-6 with TRBJ2-4; 7 bases are a match to TRBD1. Germline lookup yields CDR1 SGHVS and CDR2 FNYEAQ. This CDR3 has 15 amino acids. With 5 bases clipped from V and 5 bases from J, the junction kept 9 bases outside the gene matches. In DNA form, the CDR3 reads TGTGCCAGCAGCCCCCTGGACAGGACTGAAAACATTCAGTACTTC. Protein sequence: CASSPLDRTENIQYF.

The chain recombines TRBV2 with TRBJ2-1; TRBD1 is a possible D gene (6 bases). Germline V lookup: CDR1 SNHLY, CDR2 FYNNEI. Between the trimmed V and J ends, which lost 6 bases and 10 bases, there was a span of 13 bases. This CDR3 region has 12 residues. The CDR3 region is CASSGPGTEQFF. In DNA form, the CDR3 reads TGTGCCAGCAGCGGACCCGGGACAGAGCAGTTCTTC. Full variable domain (outside the CDR3, taken from reference TRBV2 and TRBJ2-1): EPEVTQTPSHQVTQMGQEVILRCVPISNHLYFYWYRQILGQKVEFLVSFYNNEISEKSEIFDDQFSVERPDGSNFTLKIRSTKLEDSAMYFCASSGPGTEQFFGPGTRLTVL.

This chain joins TRBV2 and TRBJ2-3, with D perhaps matching TRBD2 (6 bases). CDR3 length equals 13 residues. Deletions cut 7 bases from V and 2 bases from J, with 10 bases between. Germline V lookup: CDR1 SNHLY, CDR2 FYNNEI. CDR3 sequence: CASNGGATDTQYF. The CDR3 coding sequence is TGTGCCAGCAACGGAGGGGCCACAGATACGCAGTATTTT.

This rearrangement joins TRBV5-1 to TRBJ2-3; no definite D call. CDR1 and CDR2 from the germline V gene are SGHRS and YFSETQ. V was cut by 1 base and J by 4 bases, with 10 bases left in between. This CDR3 has 14 amino acids. DNA of the CDR3: TGCGCCAGCAGCTTGCTGCTACTCTCAGATACGCAGTATTTT. Its protein is CASSLLLLSDTQYF. The full variable domain, in which reference TRBV5-1 and TRBJ2-3 provide the parts outside the CDR3, is KAGVTQTPRYLIKTRGQQVTLSCSPISGHRSVSWYQQTPGQGLQFLFEYFSETQRNKGNFPGRFSGRQFSNSRSEMNVSTLELGDSALYLCASSLLLLSDTQYFGPGTRLTVL.

On this clone: Additional DNA sequences in this sample encode the identical CDR3. The genes are TRBV5-1 and TRBJ2-7; D is perhaps TRBD1 (5 bases). Germline values: CDR1 SGHRS, CDR2 YFSETQ. CDR3 length: 15 residues. V was cut by 3 bases and J by 2 bases, with 15 bases left in between. In DNA, the CDR3 is TGCGCCAGCAGCTCCCCTTTCGACAGTCCCTACGAGCAGTACTTC. This sequence encodes CASSSPFDSPYEQYF.

The genes are TRBV29-1 and TRBJ2-5, with D perhaps TRBD2 (5 bases). CDR3 length: 14 residues. CDR1 and CDR2 from the germline V gene are SQVTM and ANQGSEA. V dropped 0 bases and J dropped 7 bases, with 15 bases sitting between them. The CDR3 nucleotides are TGCAGCGTTGAAGACTGGACGGAGGACGGGACCCAGTACTTC. This translates into CSVEDWTEDGTQYF.

V and J are TRBV15 and TRBJ2-7; tentative D call: TRBD2 (5 bases). Germline CDR1 reads LNHNV; CDR2 reads YYDKDF (reference sequence). The germline V and J ends were trimmed by 0 bases and 6 bases, with 15 bases remaining between them. The CDR3 consists of 15 residues. In nucleotides, the CDR3 is TGTGCCACCAGCAGAGATCGCGCCGGGGAGAGCGAGCAGTACTTC. Protein sequence: CATSRDRAGESEQYF.

The chain uses TRBV7-2 and TRBJ1-2, with TRBD1 matching 8 bases. Germline loops: CDR1 SGHTA, CDR2 FQGNSA. The length of the CDR3 is 13 residues. The V and J ends lost 1 base and 5 bases, in that order; junction bases with no gene match: 0. The CDR3 nucleotides read TGTGCCAGCAGCTTAGGACAGGGGTATGGCTACACCTTC. As protein: CASSLGQGYGYTF.

The chain carries TRBV18 and TRBJ2-3, with 10 nucleotides matching TRBD2. V was clipped by 5 bases and J by 4 bases; unmatched bases: 15. The germline CDR1 and CDR2 sequences are KGHSH and LQKENI. The CDR3 totals 18 residues. The CDR3 nucleotides are TGTGCCAGCTCAGACCTTCTAGCGGGAGTTGTTAACGCAGATACGCAGTATTTT. This translates into CASSDLLAGVVNADTQYF.

This clone came up a few times. This chain joins TRBV14 and TRBJ2-7; 10 nucleotides line up with TRBD1. CDR3 size: 16 residues. With 2 bases clipped from V and 2 bases from J, the junction kept 6 bases outside the gene matches. Germline lookup yields CDR1 SGHDN and CDR2 FVKESK. Here the CDR3 DNA reads TGTGCCAGCAGCCAAACTCCGGGACAGGGGACCTACGAGCAGTACTTC. Amino acid sequence: CASSQTPGQGTYEQYF.

The rearrangement links TRBV7-6 to TRBJ2-3; TRBD2 agrees at 10 bases. The CDR3 runs 15 residues. J gave up 3 bases and V 5 bases, and 5 bases lay outside the gene matches. The V gene's germline CDR1 is SGHVS and CDR2 FNYEAQ. As DNA, the CDR3 is TGTGCCAGCAGCCGTCTAGCGGGAGTGACAGATACGCAGTATTTT. Translated: CASSRLAGVTDTQYF.

V and J are TRBV27 and TRBJ1-2, with D possibly TRBD1 on 5 matching bases. Trimming left V 4 bases short and J 4 bases short, with 25 bases between. Per the germline V gene, CDR1 is MNHEY and CDR2 is SMNVEV (reference sequence). CDR3 length: 18 residues. In DNA, the CDR3 is TGTGCCAGCAGTTCGGACATCTCAACTTTCGACCTGGGCTATGGCTACACCTTC. As protein: CASSSDISTFDLGYGYTF.